This entry is about one T cell receptor (beta chain). What it recognizes is unknown. This sample was taken from a study of T cell responses to AZD1222 COVID-19 vaccine. Profiling relied on immunoSEQ multiplex PCR, and the TCRdb table lists in-frame clones only, not all of them. Among roughly 190,000 clones listed, 91% were seen once. CDR1 MGHRA and CDR2 YSYEKL come from the germline V gene. Trimming stripped 4 bases from V and 0 bases from J, with 6 bases between. The length of the CDR3 is 14 residues. Study findings and constraints: White British people made up most donors, females outnumbered males, and clonal diversity was possibly underestimated.

This chain uses TRBV4-1 with TRBJ1-4; D remains ambiguous. The origin of this receptor is an adult who received the AZD1222 COVID-19 vaccine. The sample in question was peripheral blood, obtained 28 days after the second AZD1222 dose. CDR3 amino acids: CASSRRTTNEKLFF. The CDR3 nucleotides read TGCGCCAGCAGCCGGCGGACAACTAATGAAAAACTGTTTTTT.